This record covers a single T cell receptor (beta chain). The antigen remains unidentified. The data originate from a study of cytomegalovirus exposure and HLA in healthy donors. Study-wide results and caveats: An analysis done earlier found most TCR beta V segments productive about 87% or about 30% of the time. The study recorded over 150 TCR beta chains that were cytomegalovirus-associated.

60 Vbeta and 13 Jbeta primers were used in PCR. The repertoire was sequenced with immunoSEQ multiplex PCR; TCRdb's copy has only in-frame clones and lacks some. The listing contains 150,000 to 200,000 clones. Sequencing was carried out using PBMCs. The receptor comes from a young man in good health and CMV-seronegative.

In nucleotides, the CDR3 is TGTGCCAGCAGTGAAATGGTGAACGTAGGGACAGGGGGCCCTGAAGCTTTCTTT. Translated, it gives CASSEMVNVGTGGPEAFF. The chain employs TRBV2 and TRBJ1-1; 12 bases match TRBD1. Trimming took 2 bases from V and 6 from J; bases not matched to a gene: 13. Looked up from germline, CDR1 is SNHLY and CDR2 is FYNNEI. This CDR3 comprises 18 residues.